Sequencing of this T cell receptor beta chain was carried out in a study of post-analysis software for immune sequencing data (dated by TCRdb to the mid-2010s). About the study as a whole: Disease courses on record covered relapsing-remitting, secondary progressive and progressive-relapsing multiple sclerosis, though some patients had no subtype annotation. The multiple sclerosis patient repertoires were compared with some twelve previously published healthy control repertoires from donors aged about 6 to 28 years. A subset of samples was prepared in parallel using single-end sample barcoding, then pooled and co-amplified after Illumina adapter ligation. The paper's findings and limits, for the study overall: The multiple sclerosis patient group was slightly younger than the control group. Direct clustering with F measure showed strong co-clustering of samples prepared in the same batch, prompting a batch-effect correction. Significantly higher frequencies in patients than in controls were found for several TRBV segments, including TRBV5-6, TRBV5-1 and TRBV20-1. Normalized Chao1 diversity was significantly lower in multiple sclerosis patients than controls, suggesting substantial peripheral T-cell clonal expansion.

A word on this clonotype: Which antigen it targets is not known. No base quality information exists; no much larger clone differs at one position.

The library was obtained by PCR. Sequencing relied on an Illumina HiSeq 2500. To reduce PCR and sequencing biases, unique molecular identifiers were built into the TCR beta cDNA libraries. Roughly 0.5 million cDNA molecules were obtained per 1 to 10 million input T cells, so each molecule approximated one T cell. The same protocol used for the earlier healthy control dataset was applied to prepare and sequence the patient libraries. Samples belonging to the same batch were prepared together, multiplexed and sequenced on a shared HiSeq lane. In the original analysis: MIGEC handled the raw barcoded reads, throwing out single-read molecular identifier groups before consensus assembly and CDR3 extraction. VDJtools was used for post-analysis of the clonotype tables, and diversity was normalized by down-sampling every dataset to the size of the smallest sample. To correct batch-related cross-sample contamination, repertoire overlap clustering matched CDR3 amino acid sequences but not nucleotide sequences. The public reads were reprocessed in TCRdb via fastp at Q25 and MiXCR, keeping in-frame beta chains. Each record represents a unique CDR3 protein, reported with the most common genes and DNA among its rows. It is TCRdb's table, rather than the study itself, that gives the V and J calls and clone size. The table for this sample lists over 300,000 distinct CDR3 sequences; approximately 33% of them were counted only once. The ten largest clones take up 13% of the sample.

To demonstrate the VDJtools post-analysis software, TCR beta repertoires were profiled from the peripheral blood of more than 10 young patients with multiple sclerosis. The patients with multiple sclerosis were children and adolescents between roughly 6 and 16 years of age. V and J lose 3 bases and 0 bases, and a span of 9 bases separates them. From the cysteine up to the phenylalanine, the CDR3 has a length of 14 residues. Only CDR3 DNA remains: 42 bases, in frame from the first base. The rearranged segments are TRBV12-3 or TRBV12-4 and TRBJ2-7; TRBD1 could be the D gene, as 6 bases match. Source material: blood. The source is a girl between 10 and 17 years old with multiple sclerosis. CDR3 reads: CASSFQDSSYEQYF. The base sequence is TGTGCCAGCAGTTTTCAGGACAGCTCCTACGAGCAGTACTTC.